Sequencing of this T cell receptor beta chain was carried out in a study of OX40 agonist ivuxolimab in advanced cancers. At the level of the study: Cohort: more than 75% men, mean age approximately 66, aged roughly 23 to 79. Regarding the study as a whole: The antigens recognized by the expanded peripheral T cells, that is their antigen specificity, were not determined. By week 6 at 0.1 to 3.0 mg/kg, blood CD4+ and CD8+ T cells had expanded clonally.

A remark on this clone: Its antigen is unidentified.

TCRdb's table, derived via immunoSEQ multiplex PCR, lists solely in-frame clones and lacks some. The repertoire holds about 80,000 clones, with around 87% as singletons. The TCR comes from an adult with an advanced solid tumor such as melanoma, head and neck, liver or kidney cancer. The sample in question was CD4+ or CD8+ T cells sorted from blood, obtained in a trial of the OX40 agonist ivuxolimab.

For the CDR3, the DNA is TGTGCCAGCAGGCCGCAGGGGGCCTACACTGAAGCTTTCTTT. This gives the protein CASRPQGAYTEAFF. This chain joins TRBV7-9 and TRBJ1-1; 8 nucleotides match TRBD1. Germline CDR1 and CDR2: SEHNR and FQNEAQ (reference sequence). J was trimmed by 3 bases and V by 6 bases; bases with no gene match: 6. The CDR3 has 14 residues.